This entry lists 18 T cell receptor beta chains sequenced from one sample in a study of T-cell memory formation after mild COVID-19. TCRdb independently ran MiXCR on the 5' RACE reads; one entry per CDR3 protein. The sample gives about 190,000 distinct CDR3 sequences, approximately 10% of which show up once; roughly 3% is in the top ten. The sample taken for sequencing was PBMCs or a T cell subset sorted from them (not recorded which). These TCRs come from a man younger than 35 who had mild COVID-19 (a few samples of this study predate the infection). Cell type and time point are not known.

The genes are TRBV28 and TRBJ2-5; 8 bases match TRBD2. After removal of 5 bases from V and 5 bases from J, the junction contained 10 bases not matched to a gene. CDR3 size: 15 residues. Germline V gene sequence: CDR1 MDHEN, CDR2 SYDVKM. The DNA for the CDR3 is TGTGCCAGCAGTCGCGGGGGGTCGAGTTCGGAGACCCAGTACTTC. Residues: CASSRGGSSSETQYF.

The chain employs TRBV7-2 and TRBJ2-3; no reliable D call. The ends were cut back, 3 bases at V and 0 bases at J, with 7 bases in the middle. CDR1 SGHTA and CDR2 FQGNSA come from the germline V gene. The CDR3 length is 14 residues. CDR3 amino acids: CASSLSLSTDTQYF. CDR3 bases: TGTGCCAGCAGCTTGAGCCTTAGCACAGATACGCAGTATTTT. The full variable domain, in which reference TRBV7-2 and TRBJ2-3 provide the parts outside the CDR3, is GAGVSQSPSNKVTEKGKDVELRCDPISGHTALYWYRQSLGQGLEFLIYFQGNSAPDKSGLPSDRFSAERTGGSVSTLTIQRTQQEDSAVYLCASSLSLSTDTQYFGPGTRLTVL.

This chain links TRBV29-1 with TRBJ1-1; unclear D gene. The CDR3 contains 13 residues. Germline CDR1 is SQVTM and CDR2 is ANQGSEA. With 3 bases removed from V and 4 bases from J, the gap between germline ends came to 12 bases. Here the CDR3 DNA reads TGCAGCGTTGAGAAAGGAATCGGCACTGAAGCTTTCTTT. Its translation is CSVEKGIGTEAFF.

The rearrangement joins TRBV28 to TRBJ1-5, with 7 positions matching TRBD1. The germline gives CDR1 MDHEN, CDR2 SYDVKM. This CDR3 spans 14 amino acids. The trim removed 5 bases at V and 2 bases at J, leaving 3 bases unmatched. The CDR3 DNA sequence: TGTGCCAGCAGTCCGACAGGGCGCAATCAGCCCCAGCATTTT. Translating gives CASSPTGRNQPQHF. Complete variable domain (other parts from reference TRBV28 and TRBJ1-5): DVKVTQSSRYLVKRTGEKVFLECVQDMDHENMFWYRQDPGLGLRLIYFSYDVKMKEKGDIPEGYSVSREKKERFSLILESASTNQTSMYLCASSPTGRNQPQHFGDGTRLSIL.

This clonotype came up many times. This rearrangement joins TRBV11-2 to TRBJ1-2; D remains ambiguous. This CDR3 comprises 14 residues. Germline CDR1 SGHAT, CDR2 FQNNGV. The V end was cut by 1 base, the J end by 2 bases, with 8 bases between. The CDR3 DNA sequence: TGTGCCAGCAGCTTAGGGGCGATAAACTATGGCTACACCTTC. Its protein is CASSLGAINYGYTF.

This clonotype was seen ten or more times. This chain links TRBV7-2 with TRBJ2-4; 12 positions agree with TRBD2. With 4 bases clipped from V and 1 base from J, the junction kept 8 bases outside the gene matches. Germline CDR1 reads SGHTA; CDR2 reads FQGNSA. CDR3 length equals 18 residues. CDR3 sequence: CASSYGLAGTQAKNIQYF. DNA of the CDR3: TGTGCCAGCAGCTACGGACTAGCGGGAACACAGGCCAAAAACATTCAGTACTTC.

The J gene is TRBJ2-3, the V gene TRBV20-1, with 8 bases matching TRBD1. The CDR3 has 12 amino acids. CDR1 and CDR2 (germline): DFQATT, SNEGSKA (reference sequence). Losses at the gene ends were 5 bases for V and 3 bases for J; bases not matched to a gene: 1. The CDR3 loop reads CSAGDRTDTQYF. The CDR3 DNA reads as TGCAGTGCTGGGGACAGGACAGATACGCAGTATTTT.

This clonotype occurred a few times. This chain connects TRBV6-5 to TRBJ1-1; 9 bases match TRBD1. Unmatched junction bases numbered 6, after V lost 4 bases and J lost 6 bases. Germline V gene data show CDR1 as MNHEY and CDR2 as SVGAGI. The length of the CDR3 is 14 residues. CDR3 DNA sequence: TGTGCCAGCAGTTCCTGGACAGGGGCTCCTGAAGCTTTCTTT. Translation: CASSSWTGAPEAFF.

The CDR3 loop reads CASSLVGSEKLFF. The CDR3, as DNA: TGTGCCAGCAGCTTAGTCGGGAGCGAAAAACTGTTTTTT. The chain is built from TRBV7-9 and TRBJ1-4; D is ambiguous. The CDR3 has 13 residues. Germline V gene data show CDR1 as SEHNR and CDR2 as FQNEAQ (reference sequence). The V end was cut by 1 base, the J end by 8 bases, with 8 bases between.

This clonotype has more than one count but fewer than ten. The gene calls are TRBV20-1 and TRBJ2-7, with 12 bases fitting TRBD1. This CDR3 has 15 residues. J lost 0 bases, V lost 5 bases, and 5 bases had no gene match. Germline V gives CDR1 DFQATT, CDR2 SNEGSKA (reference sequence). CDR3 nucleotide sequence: TGCAGTGCTGCACCGGGACAGGGGGCCTCCTACGAGCAGTACGTC. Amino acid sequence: CSAAPGQGASYEQYV.

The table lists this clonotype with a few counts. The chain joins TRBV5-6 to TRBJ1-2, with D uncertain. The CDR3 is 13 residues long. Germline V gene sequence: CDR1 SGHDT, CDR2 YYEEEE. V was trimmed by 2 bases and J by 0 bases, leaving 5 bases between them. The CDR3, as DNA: TGTGCCAGCAGCTTCGCAGCTAACTATGGCTACACCTTC. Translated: CASSFAANYGYTF. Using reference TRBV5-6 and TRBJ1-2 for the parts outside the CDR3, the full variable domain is DAGVTQSPTHLIKTRGQQVTLRCSPKSGHDTVSWYQQALGQGPQFIFQYYEEEERQRGNFPDRFSGHQFPNYSSELNVNALLLGDSALYLCASSFAANYGYTFGSGTRLTVV.

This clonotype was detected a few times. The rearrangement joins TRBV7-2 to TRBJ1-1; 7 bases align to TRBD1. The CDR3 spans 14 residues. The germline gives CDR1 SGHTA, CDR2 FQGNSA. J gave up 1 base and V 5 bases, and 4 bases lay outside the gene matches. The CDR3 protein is CASSGGQPNTEAFF. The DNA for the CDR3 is TGTGCCAGCAGCGGGGGACAGCCGAACACTGAAGCTTTCTTT.

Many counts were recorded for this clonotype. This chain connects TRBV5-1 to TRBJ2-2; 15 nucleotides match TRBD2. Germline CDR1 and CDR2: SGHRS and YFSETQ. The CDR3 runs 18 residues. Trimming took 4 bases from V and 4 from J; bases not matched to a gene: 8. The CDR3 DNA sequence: TGCGCCAGCAGCCCGGGGACTAGCGGGGGGCCCCGCACCGGGGAGCTGTTTTTT. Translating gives CASSPGTSGGPRTGELFF.

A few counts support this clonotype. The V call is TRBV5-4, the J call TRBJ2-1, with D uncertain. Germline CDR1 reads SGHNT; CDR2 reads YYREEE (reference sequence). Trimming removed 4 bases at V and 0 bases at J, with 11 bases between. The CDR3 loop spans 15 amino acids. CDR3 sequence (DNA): TGTGCCAGCAGCCCGACTTCCAGCTCCTACAATGAGCAGTTCTTC. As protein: CASSPTSSSYNEQFF. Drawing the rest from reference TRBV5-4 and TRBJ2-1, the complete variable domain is ETGVTQSPTHLIKTRGQQVTLRCSSQSGHNTVSWYQQALGQGPQFIFQYYREEENGRGNFPPRFSGLQFPNYSSELNVNALELDDSALYLCASSPTSSSYNEQFFGPGTRLTVL.

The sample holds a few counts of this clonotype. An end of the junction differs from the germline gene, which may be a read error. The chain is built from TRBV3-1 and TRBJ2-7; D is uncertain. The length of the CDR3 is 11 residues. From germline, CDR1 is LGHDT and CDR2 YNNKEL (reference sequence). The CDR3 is CASGQVYEQYF. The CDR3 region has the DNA TGTGCCAGCGGCCAGGTTTACGAGCAGTACTTC.

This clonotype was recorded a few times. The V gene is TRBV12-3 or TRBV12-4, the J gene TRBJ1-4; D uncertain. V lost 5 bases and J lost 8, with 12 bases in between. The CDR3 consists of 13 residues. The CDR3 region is CASSLNSAEKLFF. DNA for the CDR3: TGTGCCAGCAGTCTTAATTCGGCCGAAAAACTGTTTTTT.

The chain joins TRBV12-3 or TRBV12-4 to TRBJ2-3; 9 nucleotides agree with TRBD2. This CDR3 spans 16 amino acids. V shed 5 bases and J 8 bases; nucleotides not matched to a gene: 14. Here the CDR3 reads CASSPGLASLRGTQYF. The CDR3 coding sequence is TGTGCCAGCAGTCCGGGACTAGCAAGCCTCCGCGGTACGCAGTATTTT.

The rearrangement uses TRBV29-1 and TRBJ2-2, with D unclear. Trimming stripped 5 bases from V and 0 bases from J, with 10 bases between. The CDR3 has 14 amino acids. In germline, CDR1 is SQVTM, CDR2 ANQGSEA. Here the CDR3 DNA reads TGCAGCGTTCTTCCAGGCTCGAACACCGGGGAGCTGTTTTTT. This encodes CSVLPGSNTGELFF.